Below are 28 T cell receptor beta chains sequenced from a single sample in a study of shared clonotypes between healthy human individuals. The protocol was immunoSEQ multiplex PCR, while the TCRdb copy is restricted to in-frame clones and leaves out a portion. The sample includes 330,000 or so clones, roughly 70% of them seen just once. The sequenced material came from memory CD4+ T cells sorted from blood. Subset specified: CD45RA-negative fraction. These receptors were taken from a man aged 25 to 40 in good health.

The CDR3 loop is CASSLASGRMHEQFF. CDR3 nucleotides: TGTGCCAGCAGCTTAGCTAGCGGGAGGATGCATGAGCAGTTCTTC. The V gene is TRBV11-2, the J gene TRBJ2-1; 11 bases align to TRBD2. After removal of 1 base from V and 8 bases from J, the junction contained 4 bases not matched to a gene. The germline V gene encodes CDR1 SGHAT and CDR2 FQNNGV. The CDR3 has 15 amino acids.

The chain combines TRBV28 with TRBJ2-1; tentatively, D is TRBD2 (6 bases). This CDR3 contains 15 residues. CDR1 and CDR2 (germline): MDHEN, SYDVKM. The V gene lost 2 bases and the J gene lost 2 bases, with 10 bases spanning the gap. Here the CDR3 DNA reads TGTGCCAGCAGTTTAGGGGGGACGGCCTACAATGAGCAGTTCTTC. Encoded protein: CASSLGGTAYNEQFF.

This sequence joins TRBV5-5 and TRBJ2-3, with 10 bases fitting TRBD1. V gave up 5 bases and J gave up 3 bases; unmatched junction bases: 12. The germline gives CDR1 SGHKS, CDR2 YYEKEE (reference sequence). This CDR3 spans 17 amino acids. This CDR3 reads CASRIVPGQGWTDTQYF. Written as DNA, the CDR3 is TGTGCCAGCAGAATTGTACCGGGACAGGGGTGGACAGATACGCAGTATTTT.

Remarks on this clone: The same CDR3 is also encoded by other DNA sequences in this sample. The CDR3 DNA follows: TGTGCCAGCAGTACCGGCTACGAGCAGTACTTC. Translating gives CASSTGYEQYF. The rearrangement joins TRBV2 to TRBJ2-7; unclear D gene. The V end was cut by 5 bases, the J end by 3 bases, with 5 bases between. CDR3 length: 11 amino acids. Per the germline V gene, CDR1 is SNHLY and CDR2 is FYNNEI.

This chain uses TRBV9 with TRBJ2-5, with 8 bases fitting TRBD2. This CDR3 has 18 residues. CDR1 SGDLS and CDR2 YYNGEE come from the germline V gene. With 0 bases clipped from V and 0 bases from J, the junction kept 10 bases outside the gene matches. Here the CDR3 DNA reads TGTGCCAGCAGCGTAGGGAAGCGGGAGACGGGGTACCAAGAGACCCAGTACTTC. The encoded protein is CASSVGKRETGYQETQYF.

V gene TRBV28 combines with J gene TRBJ1-5; 9 positions match TRBD1. J gave up 5 bases and V 4 bases, and 3 bases lay outside the gene matches. This CDR3 contains 14 residues. Germline V gives CDR1 MDHEN, CDR2 SYDVKM. The CDR3 region is CASSSGQGDQPQHF. CDR3 in DNA: TGTGCCAGCAGTTCGGGACAGGGAGATCAGCCCCAGCATTTT.

The V and J genes are TRBV7-3 and TRBJ2-1, with D possibly TRBD1 on 6 matching bases. This CDR3 comprises 12 residues. Trimming removed 4 bases at V and 8 bases at J, with 9 bases between. The germline V gene has CDR1 SGHTA and CDR2 FQGTGA. In nucleotides, the CDR3 is TGTGCCAGCAGCTCCCGACAGGATGAGCAGTTCTTC. It encodes CASSSRQDEQFF.

The chain links TRBV12-5 to TRBJ2-3; D gene uncertain. Germline assignment: CDR1 LGHNT and CDR2 FRNRAP. Trimming took off 3 bases at V and 5 bases at J, with 3 bases between the two ends. CDR3 size: 11 residues. The CDR3 region is CASGLGDTQYF. CDR3 coding DNA: TGTGCTAGTGGTTTAGGAGATACGCAGTATTTT.

The chain has TRBV28 and TRBJ1-5; D remains unclear. The CDR3 loop spans 12 amino acids. The germline V and J ends were trimmed by 5 bases and 9 bases, with 11 bases remaining between them. CDR1 is MDHEN and CDR2 is SYDVKM in the germline V gene. The chain's CDR3 is CASSPPPRPQHF. CDR3 bases: TGTGCCAGCAGTCCACCTCCACGGCCCCAGCATTTT.

J is TRBJ2-3 and V is TRBV29-1; D ambiguous. Germline values: CDR1 SQVTM, CDR2 ANQGSEA. Trimming removed 6 bases from V and 1 base from J, with 23 bases in between. The CDR3 totals 17 residues. The CDR3 spells CSVGLLRSGRGTDTQYF. CDR3 bases: TGCAGCGTAGGATTATTACGGTCGGGCCGAGGCACAGATACGCAGTATTTT.

The genes are TRBV7-8 and TRBJ2-7; TRBD1 aligns across 10 bases. The CDR3 covers 16 residues. In germline, CDR1 is SGHVS, CDR2 FQNEAQ. With V trimmed by 5 bases and J by 3 bases, 10 bases remained unmatched. CDR3 nucleotide sequence: TGTGCCAGCAGCCCATTGGGGACAGGGGTGAGCTACGAGCAGTACTTC. Protein sequence: CASSPLGTGVSYEQYF.

This rearrangement joins TRBV9 to TRBJ1-2, with no clear D. This CDR3 is built from 12 residues. V was cut by 1 base and J by 5 bases, with 6 bases left in between. Germline V gene lookup returns CDR1 SGDLS and CDR2 YYNGEE. This CDR3 is CASSVSGYGYTF. Written as DNA, the CDR3 is TGTGCCAGCAGCGTAAGCGGATATGGCTACACCTTC. Variable domain in full (rest from reference TRBV9 and TRBJ1-2): DSGVTQTPKHLITATGQRVTLRCSPRSGDLSVYWYQQSLDQGLQFLIQYYNGEERAKGNILERFSAQQFPDLHSELNLSSLELGDSALYFCASSVSGYGYTFGSGTRLTVV.

This clone was detected a few times. The CDR3 nucleotides read TGTGCCAGCAGCTCGCCGGGACTAGCGGGAGGTTCCCCCTACGAGCAGTACTTC. The encoded protein is CASSSPGLAGGSPYEQYF. This chain uses TRBV11-3 with TRBJ2-7; 15 positions match TRBD2. Germline values: CDR1 SGHNT, CDR2 YENEEA. The junction had 9 bases not matched to a gene; V was cut back by 4 bases and J by 2 bases. The CDR3 contains 18 residues.

V usage is TRBV10-3 and J usage is TRBJ1-2; the D gene is possibly TRBD1 (5 bases). The V and J ends lost 2 bases and 5 bases respectively, with 15 bases between them. This CDR3 spans 15 amino acids. The germline V gene encodes CDR1 ENHRY and CDR2 SYGVKD. The CDR3 DNA is TGTGCCATCAGTGAGGGGCAGGGACTTGGGTATGGCTACACCTTC. Protein product: CAISEGQGLGYGYTF.

On this clone: A junction boundary mismatches the germline segment, possibly from a read error. Distinct nucleotide sequences in the sample also encode this CDR3. The chain couples TRBV6-5 to TRBJ2-5, with D tentatively TRBD2 (6 bases). The CDR3 runs to 13 residues. The germline gives CDR1 MNHEY, CDR2 SVGAGI. The DNA of the CDR3 is TGTGCCAGTAGTTACACCGCGGGGGAGACCCAGTACTTC. As protein: CASSYTAGETQYF.

V is TRBV19 and J is TRBJ1-5; D is possibly TRBD1 (6 bases). The CDR3 is 18 residues long. Germline CDR1 LNHDA, CDR2 SQIVND (reference sequence). The ends were cut back, 7 bases at V and 1 base at J, with 23 bases in the middle. CDR3 coding DNA: TGTGCCAGTACTGGGTTCGGGGGGCGCGGTTGGAGCAATCAGCCCCAGCATTTT. This translates into CASTGFGGRGWSNQPQHF.

This clone was seen repeatedly, ten times or more. This rearrangement joins TRBV19 to TRBJ1-5; D is uncertain. CDR1 is LNHDA and CDR2 is SQIVND in the germline V gene (reference sequence). Trimming removed 1 base from V and 4 bases from J, with 14 bases in between. The CDR3 covers 16 residues. CDR3 protein: CASSIGHDVRNQPQHF. The CDR3 region has the DNA TGTGCCAGTAGTATAGGCCACGACGTTAGGAATCAGCCCCAGCATTTT.

Worth noting for this clone: Other DNA sequences of this sample code for an identical CDR3. J is TRBJ2-3 and V is TRBV5-6; unclear D gene. Germline loops: CDR1 SGHDT, CDR2 YYEEEE. This CDR3 contains 14 residues. V gave up 4 bases and J gave up 3 bases, with 12 bases separating them. CDR3 in amino acids: CASSPTIPTDTQYF. In nucleotides, the CDR3 is TGTGCCAGCAGCCCCACTATACCAACAGATACGCAGTATTTT. The whole variable domain, remainder taken from reference TRBV5-6 and TRBJ2-3, is DAGVTQSPTHLIKTRGQQVTLRCSPKSGHDTVSWYQQALGQGPQFIFQYYEEEERQRGNFPDRFSGHQFPNYSSELNVNALLLGDSALYLCASSPTIPTDTQYFGPGTRLTVL.

This chain uses TRBV5-1 with TRBJ2-1; no definite D call. The V end was cut by 6 bases, the J end by 5 bases, with 15 bases between. This CDR3 spans 14 amino acids. Germline V gives CDR1 SGHRS, CDR2 YFSETQ. CDR3: CASTTTISDNEQFF. In DNA, the CDR3 is TGCGCCAGCACCACTACTATCTCTGACAATGAGCAGTTCTTC.

This chain uses TRBV5-4 with TRBJ2-3; a possible D gene is TRBD1 (6 bases). The CDR3 is made up of 19 amino acids. Trimming pared 0 bases from V and 2 bases from J, leaving 22 bases between. From germline, CDR1 is SGHNT and CDR2 YYREEE (reference sequence). The DNA of the CDR3 is TGTGCCAGCAGCTTGGGAGGGGCCAGGGGACGTATCGACACAGATACGCAGTATTTT. This gives the protein CASSLGGARGRIDTDTQYF.

The J gene is TRBJ2-1, the V gene TRBV6-1, with 13 bases lining up with TRBD2. Trimming cost V 0 bases and J 9 bases; bases outside gene matches: 8. CDR1 is MNHNS, CDR2 SASEGT, per germline. This CDR3 has 17 amino acids. CDR3 in amino acids: CASSEAWGTSGNVEQFF. The DNA for the CDR3 is TGTGCCAGCAGTGAAGCATGGGGGACTAGCGGGAATGTTGAGCAGTTCTTC.

V usage is TRBV5-4 and J usage is TRBJ2-3; 8 bases fit TRBD2. J gave up 4 bases and V 2 bases, and 6 bases lay outside the gene matches. This CDR3 is built from 15 residues. Germline assignment: CDR1 SGHNT and CDR2 YYREEE (reference sequence). CDR3 region: CASSFGSGSADTQYF. The CDR3 DNA is TGTGCCAGCAGCTTTGGCAGCGGGAGCGCAGATACGCAGTATTTT.

The rearrangement links TRBV28 to TRBJ2-6, with 9 positions matching TRBD1. CDR3 length: 18 amino acids. CDR1 and CDR2 from the germline V gene are MDHEN and SYDVKM. V shed 11 bases, J shed 0 bases, and the junction held 14 bases outside the gene matches. CDR3 sequence reads: CARNWGTGRSSGANVLTF. CDR3 coding DNA: TGTGCCCGAAACTGGGGGACAGGGAGGAGCTCTGGGGCCAACGTCCTGACTTTC.

The chain links TRBV19 to TRBJ2-7; D is perhaps TRBD2 (5 bases). Germline lookup yields CDR1 LNHDA and CDR2 SQIVND (reference sequence). Between the trimmed V and J ends, which lost 6 bases and 0 bases, there was a span of 15 bases. The CDR3 runs 15 residues. CDR3 sequence (DNA): TGTGCCAGTAGCCCCCAACCCGGGAACTCCTACGAGCAGTACTTC. Protein: CASSPQPGNSYEQYF.

This clone was found once. The V and J genes are TRBV7-2 and TRBJ2-3; perhaps D is TRBD1 or TRBD2 (6 bases each). From germline, CDR1 is SGHTA and CDR2 FQGNSA. The CDR3 runs 14 residues. V shed 7 bases and J shed 3 bases, with 14 bases lying between them. CDR3 loop: CASNTGTGTDTQYF. CDR3 nucleotide sequence: TGTGCCAGCAACACAGGGACTGGTACAGATACGCAGTATTTT.

The V gene is TRBV28, the J gene TRBJ2-1; 7 bases fit TRBD2. The V and J ends lost 4 bases and 15 bases, in that order; junction bases with no gene match: 6. Per the germline V gene, CDR1 is MDHEN and CDR2 is SYDVKM. CDR3 size: 11 residues. The CDR3 DNA is TGTGCCAGCAGTTACTGGGGGGAGGGGTTCTTC. This codes for CASSYWGEGFF.

The chain has TRBV5-1 and TRBJ2-3; unclear D gene. V shed 1 base and J shed 1 base, with 13 bases lying between them. There are 16 residues in the CDR3. Looked up from germline, CDR1 is SGHRS and CDR2 is YFSETQ. CDR3 protein: CASSLSPPAGTDTQYF. The CDR3 nucleotides read TGCGCCAGCAGCTTGTCCCCCCCGGCTGGCACAGATACGCAGTATTTT.

This sequence joins TRBV28 and TRBJ2-1; no clear D gene. The CDR3 spans 15 residues. The V gene's germline CDR1 is MDHEN and CDR2 SYDVKM. Trimming removed 1 base at V and 6 bases at J, with 13 bases between. The DNA for the CDR3 is TGTGCCAGCAGTTTATTCGGCCCCTTGGCCAATGAGCAGTTCTTC. Protein sequence: CASSLFGPLANEQFF. Drawing the rest from reference TRBV28 and TRBJ2-1, the complete variable domain is DVKVTQSSRYLVKRTGEKVFLECVQDMDHENMFWYRQDPGLGLRLIYFSYDVKMKEKGDIPEGYSVSREKKERFSLILESASTNQTSMYLCASSLFGPLANEQFFGPGTRLTVL.